The T cell receptor (beta chain) described here comes from a study of T cell responses to AZD1222 COVID-19 vaccine. Study conclusions and caveats: Mapped onto spike, vaccine-associated CD4 TCRs spanned it and were dominant at 160-218 and 743-854. At baseline, seropositivity was found in only a handful of AZD1222 recipients. A reported finding is that nearly half of spike-specific TCRs target unmutated variant regions.

V was shortened by 1 base and J by 2 bases, with 15 bases between the two germline ends. Per the germline V gene, CDR1 is SGHDT and CDR2 is YYEEEE. The CDR3 length is 16 residues. In the case of this clone: No antigen is known for it.

Profiled with immunoSEQ multiplex PCR; TCRdb holds only in-frame clones, not every one. There are roughly 160,000 clones in the sample; roughly 87% occur only once, and 0.85% to 1.1% lies in the top ten. The source material was peripheral blood, sampled 28 days after the second AZD1222 dose. The TCR comes from an adult who received the AZD1222 COVID-19 vaccine. The rearrangement joins TRBV5-6 to TRBJ2-5, with a possible D match to TRBD1 (5 bases). In DNA form, the CDR3 reads TGTGCCAGCAGCTTGATACAGGTTGGAAAGCAAGAGACCCAGTACTTC. Encoded protein: CASSLIQVGKQETQYF.